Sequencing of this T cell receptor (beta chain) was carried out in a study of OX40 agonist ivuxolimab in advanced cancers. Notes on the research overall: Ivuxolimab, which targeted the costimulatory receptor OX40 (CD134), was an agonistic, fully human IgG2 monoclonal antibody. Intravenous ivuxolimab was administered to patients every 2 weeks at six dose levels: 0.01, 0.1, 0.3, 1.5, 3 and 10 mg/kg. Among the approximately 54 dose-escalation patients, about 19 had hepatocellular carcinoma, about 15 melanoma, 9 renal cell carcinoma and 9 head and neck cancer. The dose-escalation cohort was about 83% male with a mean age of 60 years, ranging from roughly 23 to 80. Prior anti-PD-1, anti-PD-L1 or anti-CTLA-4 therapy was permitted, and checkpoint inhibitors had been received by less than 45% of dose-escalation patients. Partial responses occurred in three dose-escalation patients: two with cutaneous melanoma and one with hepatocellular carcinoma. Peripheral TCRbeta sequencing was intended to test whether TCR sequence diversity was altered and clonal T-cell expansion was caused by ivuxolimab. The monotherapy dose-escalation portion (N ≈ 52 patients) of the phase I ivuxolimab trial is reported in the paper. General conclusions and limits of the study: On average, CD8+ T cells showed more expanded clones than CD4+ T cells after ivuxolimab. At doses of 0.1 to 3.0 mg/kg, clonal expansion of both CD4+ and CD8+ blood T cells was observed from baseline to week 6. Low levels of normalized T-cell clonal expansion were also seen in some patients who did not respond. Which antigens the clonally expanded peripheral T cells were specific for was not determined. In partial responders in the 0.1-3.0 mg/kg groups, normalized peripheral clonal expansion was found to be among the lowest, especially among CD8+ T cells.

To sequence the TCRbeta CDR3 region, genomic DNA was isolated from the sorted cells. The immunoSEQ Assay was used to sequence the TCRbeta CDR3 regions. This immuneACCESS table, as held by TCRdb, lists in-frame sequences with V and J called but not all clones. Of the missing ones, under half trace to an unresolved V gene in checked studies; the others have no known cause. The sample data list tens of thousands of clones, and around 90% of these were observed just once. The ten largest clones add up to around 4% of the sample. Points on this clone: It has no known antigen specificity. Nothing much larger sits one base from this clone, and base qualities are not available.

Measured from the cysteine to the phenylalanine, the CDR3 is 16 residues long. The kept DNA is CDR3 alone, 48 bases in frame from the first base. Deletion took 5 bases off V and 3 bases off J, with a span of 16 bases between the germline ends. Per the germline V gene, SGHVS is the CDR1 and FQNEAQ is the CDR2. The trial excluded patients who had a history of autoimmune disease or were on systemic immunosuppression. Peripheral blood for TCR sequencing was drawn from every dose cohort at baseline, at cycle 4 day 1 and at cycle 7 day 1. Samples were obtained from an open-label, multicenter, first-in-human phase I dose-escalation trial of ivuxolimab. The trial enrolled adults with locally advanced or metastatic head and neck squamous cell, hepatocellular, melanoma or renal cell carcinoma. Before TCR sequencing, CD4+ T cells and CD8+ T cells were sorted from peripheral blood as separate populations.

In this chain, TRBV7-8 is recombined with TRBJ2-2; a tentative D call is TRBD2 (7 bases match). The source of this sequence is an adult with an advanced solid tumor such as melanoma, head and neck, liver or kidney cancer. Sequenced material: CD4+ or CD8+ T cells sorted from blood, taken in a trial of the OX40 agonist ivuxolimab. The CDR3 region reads CASSRRGGTDTGELFF. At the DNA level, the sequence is TGTGCCAGCAGCAGGAGGGGGGGAACCGACACCGGGGAGCTGTTTTTT.